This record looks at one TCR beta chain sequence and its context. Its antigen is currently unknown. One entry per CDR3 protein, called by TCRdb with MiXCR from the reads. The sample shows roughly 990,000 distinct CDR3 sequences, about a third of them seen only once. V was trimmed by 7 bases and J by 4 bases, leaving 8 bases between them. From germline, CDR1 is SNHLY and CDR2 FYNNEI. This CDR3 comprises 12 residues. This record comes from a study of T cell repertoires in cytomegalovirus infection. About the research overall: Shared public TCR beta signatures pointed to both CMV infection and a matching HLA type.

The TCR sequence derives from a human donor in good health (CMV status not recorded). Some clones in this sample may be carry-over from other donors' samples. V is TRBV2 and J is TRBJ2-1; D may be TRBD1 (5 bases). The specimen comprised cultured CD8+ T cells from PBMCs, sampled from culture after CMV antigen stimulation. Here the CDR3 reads CASTNRYNEQFF. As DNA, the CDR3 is TGTGCCAGCACTAACAGGTACAATGAGCAGTTCTTC.